Sequencing of this TCR beta chain was carried out in a study of blood T cell repertoires in COVID-19. This clone was counted once. TCRdb's copy holds only in-frame clones and misses some; the assay was immunoSEQ multiplex PCR. This sample yields about 99,000 clones, of which less than 90% are seen a single time; more than 5% belongs to the top ten. Germline-derived CDR1 and CDR2 are SGHTA and FQGNSA. This CDR3 comprises 16 residues. J was trimmed by 4 bases and V by 2 bases; bases with no gene match: 9. Sequencing used peripheral blood. The receptor was isolated from a human donor in a cohort sampled during active COVID-19. This sequence joins TRBV7-2 and TRBJ1-1; 8 bases agree with TRBD1. CDR3 protein: CASSLRGGDRTTEAFF. The DNA of the CDR3 is TGTGCCAGCAGCTTACGGGGCGGGGACAGGACCACTGAAGCTTTCTTT.